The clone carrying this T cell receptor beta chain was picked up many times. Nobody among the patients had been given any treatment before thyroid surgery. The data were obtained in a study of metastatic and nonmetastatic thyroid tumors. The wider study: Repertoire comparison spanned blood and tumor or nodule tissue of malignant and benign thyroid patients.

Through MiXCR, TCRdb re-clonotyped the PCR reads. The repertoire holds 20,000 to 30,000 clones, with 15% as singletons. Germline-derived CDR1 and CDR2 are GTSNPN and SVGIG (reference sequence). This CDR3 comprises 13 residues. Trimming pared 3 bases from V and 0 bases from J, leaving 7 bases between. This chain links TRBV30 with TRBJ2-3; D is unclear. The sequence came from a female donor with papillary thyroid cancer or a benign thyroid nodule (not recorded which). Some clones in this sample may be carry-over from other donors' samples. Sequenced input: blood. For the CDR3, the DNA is TGTGCCTGGAGCCCGGACAGCACAGATACGCAGTATTTT. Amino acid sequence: CAWSPDSTDTQYF.